This T cell receptor (beta chain) appears in the sequencing data of a study of response to subunit inactivated influenza vaccine. Study-wide points: The authors suggested that every seasonal influenza vaccination recruits few new T cells.

This clonotype was counted at least ten times. What it recognizes is unknown. TCRdb re-derived calls from the RT-PCR reads in MiXCR, one entry per CDR3 protein. The sample holds roughly 460,000 distinct CDR3 sequences, 9.5% to 12% seen once. The receptor was isolated from a man in his fifties who received an inactivated influenza vaccine. The specimen was PBMCs from blood, collected 40 to 50 days after vaccination.

The chain's CDR3 is CASTQGGSSEQYF. The CDR3 DNA follows: TGTGCCAGCACTCAGGGGGGATCGTCCGAGCAGTACTTC. V usage is TRBV6-1 and J usage is TRBJ2-7, with a tentative D call TRBD1 (7 bases). Germline V gives CDR1 MNHNS, CDR2 SASEGT. This CDR3 region has 13 residues. V lost 7 bases, J lost 6 bases, and 16 bases lay in between.